Below are 22 T cell receptor beta chains sequenced from a single sample in a study of blood T cell repertoires in COVID-19. TCRdb's table, derived via immunoSEQ multiplex PCR, lists solely in-frame clones and lacks some. The sample comprises fewer than 300,000 clones, less than 85% of which are singletons, and 2.5% to 3% rests with the top ten. The sequenced sample consisted of peripheral blood. The receptors here all came from a woman aged 70-85 years with active or convalescent COVID-19.

V is TRBV12-3 or TRBV12-4 and J is TRBJ2-7; TRBD1 might be the D (5 bases). This CDR3 has 12 amino acids. Between the trimmed V and J ends, which lost 6 bases and 2 bases, there was a span of 8 bases. The CDR3: CASSLTAYEQYF. The CDR3, as DNA: TGTGCCAGCAGCCTGACAGCCTACGAGCAGTACTTC.

In this sample, this clone turned up once. This chain joins TRBV19 and TRBJ2-1; 10 bases are shared with TRBD1. After removal of 5 bases from V and 8 bases from J, the junction contained 9 bases not matched to a gene. From germline, CDR1 is LNHDA and CDR2 SQIVND (reference sequence). The CDR3 consists of 15 residues. The CDR3 here is CASSAPGQGRDEQFF. The DNA of the CDR3 is TGTGCCAGTAGTGCTCCGGGACAGGGGAGGGATGAGCAGTTCTTC.

The table lists this clone with a count of one. This chain links TRBV5-8 with TRBJ1-1; the D gene is possibly TRBD1 (6 bases). CDR3 length: 15 amino acids. V was trimmed by 3 bases and J by 1 base, leaving 13 bases between them. Germline CDR1 SGHTS, CDR2 YDEGEE. The CDR3 DNA sequence: TGTGCCAGCAGCTATAGGACAGCCTCGAACACTGAAGCTTTCTTT. It yields the protein CASSYRTASNTEAFF.

The V and J genes are TRBV19 and TRBJ2-1, with D unresolved. Germline V gene sequence: CDR1 LNHDA, CDR2 SQIVND (reference sequence). This CDR3 region has 11 residues. The V end was cut by 10 bases, the J end by 7 bases, with 11 bases between. The CDR3 here is CATGFLNEQFF. In DNA, the CDR3 is TGTGCCACCGGGTTTCTTAATGAGCAGTTCTTC.

This rearrangement joins TRBV12-5 to TRBJ1-1; TRBD1 matches at 10 bases. The V and J ends lost 7 bases and 9 bases, in that order; junction bases with no gene match: 8. The CDR3 contains 13 residues. Germline V CDR1 and CDR2: LGHNT, FRNRAP. The CDR3 nucleotides read TGTGCTAGTGCCCGGACAGGGGGGGGAAAAGCTTTCTTT. Translated, it gives CASARTGGGKAFF.

V gene TRBV24-1 combines with J gene TRBJ2-1; a weak D match, TRBD1 (6 bases). V lost 2 bases and J lost 8, with 18 bases in between. CDR1 KGHDR and CDR2 SFDVKD come from the germline V gene. The CDR3 extends over 16 amino acids. The CDR3 coding sequence is TGTGCCACCAGTGATTGGACAGTGGAGAAGTCCTATGAGCAGTTCTTC. Translation gives CATSDWTVEKSYEQFF.

The chain employs TRBV12-5 and TRBJ2-1; D call uncertain. Trimming removed 2 bases from V and 0 bases from J, with 5 bases in between. Germline V gene data show CDR1 as LGHNT and CDR2 as FRNRAP. This CDR3 contains 14 residues. The chain's CDR3 is CASGLMASYNEQFF. In DNA, the CDR3 is TGTGCTAGTGGTTTGATGGCCTCCTACAATGAGCAGTTCTTC.

The V call is TRBV7-2, the J call TRBJ1-2; 7 nucleotides align to TRBD1. The V gene's germline CDR1 is SGHTA and CDR2 FQGNSA. The CDR3 covers 14 residues. The J segment lost 5 bases and the V segment lost 5 bases, leaving 8 bases of the junction unmatched. This CDR3 reads CASSLQGVLYGYTF. The CDR3 region has the DNA TGTGCCAGCAGCCTCCAGGGGGTCCTGTATGGCTACACCTTC.

This sequence joins TRBV3-1 (or the pseudogene TRBV3-2) and TRBJ2-5; 8 positions match TRBD2. The CDR3 has 14 amino acids. In germline, CDR1 is LGHDT, CDR2 YNNKEL (reference sequence). The ends lost 1 base at V and 7 bases at J; junction bases unmatched: 5. CDR3 sequence reads: CASSQAGLGSTQYF. CDR3 nucleotide sequence: TGTGCCAGCAGCCAAGCGGGACTAGGTTCGACCCAGTACTTC.

The chain joins TRBV10-3 to TRBJ1-1, with D possibly being TRBD1 (5 bases). CDR3 length: 13 residues. V was shortened by 2 bases and J by 5 bases, with 9 bases between the two germline ends. Germline-derived CDR1 and CDR2 are ENHRY and SYGVKD. This CDR3 reads CAISENQGTEAFF. The CDR3 DNA is TGTGCCATCAGTGAGAACCAGGGAACTGAAGCTTTCTTT.

The chain recombines TRBV5-1 with TRBJ2-5; no reliable D call. Germline loops: CDR1 SGHRS, CDR2 YFSETQ. The CDR3 extends over 13 amino acids. V dropped 4 bases and J dropped 5 bases, with 12 bases sitting between them. For the CDR3, the DNA is TGCGCCAGCAGCCTCCAGGTTTTGGAGACCCAGTACTTC. Translation: CASSLQVLETQYF.

The chain couples TRBV6-5 to TRBJ1-4; D unresolved. The V and J ends lost 5 bases and 8 bases respectively, with 12 bases between them. This CDR3 has 13 residues. Looked up from germline, CDR1 is MNHEY and CDR2 is SVGAGI. CDR3 loop: CASSSLSAEKLFF. The DNA for the CDR3 is TGTGCCAGCAGTAGTCTCAGCGCAGAAAAACTGTTTTTT.

The J gene is TRBJ2-1, the V gene TRBV9; weak D call: TRBD1 (6 bases). This CDR3 comprises 16 residues. In germline, CDR1 is SGDLS, CDR2 YYNGEE. The V end lost 1 base, the J end lost 0 bases, and 11 bases lay between the germline ends. CDR3 residues: CASSVSTGHSYNEQFF. The CDR3 coding sequence is TGTGCCAGCAGCGTATCGACAGGACACTCCTACAATGAGCAGTTCTTC.

This clone was seen only once. V gene TRBV27 combines with J gene TRBJ2-5; D is perhaps TRBD1 (5 bases). The CDR3 extends over 13 amino acids. CDR1 and CDR2 (germline): MNHEY, SMNVEV (reference sequence). V lost 3 bases and J lost 2, with 7 bases in between. The CDR3 DNA sequence: TGTGCCAGCAGTTTCGGACAACAAGAGACCCAGTACTTC. Residues: CASSFGQQETQYF.

This clone showed up just once. The chain links TRBV4-1 to TRBJ2-2, with 9 bases aligning to TRBD1. With V trimmed by 8 bases and J by 6 bases, 7 bases remained unmatched. The CDR3 extends over 14 amino acids. Germline V gives CDR1 MGHRA, CDR2 YSYEKL. CDR3 loop: CASPGTGFPGELFF. Here the CDR3 DNA reads TGCGCCAGCCCCGGGACAGGGTTCCCCGGGGAGCTGTTTTTT.

The chain carries TRBV6-5 and TRBJ2-1, with 10 bases identical to TRBD2. The junction had 3 bases not matched to a gene; V was cut back by 6 bases and J by 1 base. This CDR3 region has 15 residues. CDR1 is MNHEY and CDR2 is SVGAGI in the germline V gene. CDR3 coding DNA: TGTGCCAGCAGACGAGCGGGGGGGTCCTACAATGAGCAGTTCTTC. This encodes CASRRAGGSYNEQFF.

This clone appeared a single time. The chain recombines TRBV5-6 with TRBJ1-4; 9 bases line up with TRBD1. The germline V gene has CDR1 SGHDT and CDR2 YYEEEE. The CDR3 is 16 amino acids. V shed 6 bases and J 3 bases; nucleotides not matched to a gene: 9. CDR3 protein: CASTTGQGPSNEKLFF. The CDR3 DNA follows: TGTGCCAGCACCACGGGACAGGGACCTTCTAATGAAAAACTGTTTTTT.

In this sample, this clone turned up a few times. The CDR3 bases are TGTGCCAGCAGTCGGGACAGGACCTTATCACCCCTCCACTTT. Amino acids: CASSRDRTLSPLHF. The chain links TRBV27 to TRBJ1-6; TRBD1 matches at 8 bases. The junction had 7 bases not matched to a gene; V was cut back by 5 bases and J by 10 bases. Germline CDR1 MNHEY, CDR2 SMNVEV (reference sequence). This CDR3 is 14 amino acids long.

V gene TRBV12-2 combines with J gene TRBJ1-5. TRBV12-2 is listed as a pseudogene. The CDR3 totals 13 residues. The CDR3 loop reads CASRLTSISTQHF. In DNA form, the CDR3 reads TGTGCAAGTCGCTTAACCTCTATCTCGACCCAGCATTTT.

This clone was detected only once. The genes are TRBV11-2 and TRBJ2-3, with D possibly matching TRBD2 (5 bases). V gave up 5 bases and J gave up 3 bases, with 9 bases separating them. The length of the CDR3 is 13 residues. CDR1 and CDR2 from the germline V gene are SGHAT and FQNNGV. CDR3 residues: CASSPAGTDTQYF. In nucleotides, the CDR3 is TGTGCCAGCAGCCCGGCGGGTACAGATACGCAGTATTTT.

This chain connects TRBV10-2 to TRBJ2-2; D is unresolved. Germline V lookup: CDR1 WSHSY, CDR2 SAAADI. The CDR3 consists of 14 residues. V lost 2 bases and J lost 6, with 10 bases in between. CDR3 sequence reads: CASSEPTSPGELFF. In DNA form, the CDR3 reads TGCGCCAGCAGTGAGCCGACTTCTCCCGGGGAGCTGTTTTTT.

The rearrangement joins TRBV19 to TRBJ1-2; 10 bases are shared with TRBD1. The CDR3 consists of 13 residues. Trimming cost V 6 bases and J 4 bases; bases outside gene matches: 2. Germline loops: CDR1 LNHDA, CDR2 SQIVND (reference sequence). The DNA for the CDR3 is TGTGCCAGTAGCCGGACAGGGGGCTATGGCTACACCTTC. Its protein product is CASSRTGGYGYTF.